This T cell receptor beta chain stems from a study of cytomegalovirus exposure and HLA in healthy donors. Background on the study: Most genotyped donors, around 78% of some 400, had Caucasian-associated genetic ancestry.

Regarding this clone: Antigen specificity is unknown.

Whole-study findings and limits: Reportedly, TCR beta sequences accurately predicted HLA-A and HLA-B alleles in most subjects. Earlier findings revealed that most TCR beta V segments proved productive either about 87% or about 30% of the time. A later analysis reportedly identified an Asian-associated ancestry cluster as carrying fewer N-insertions than the 666-donor mean.

The V gene's germline CDR1 is SGHRS and CDR2 YFSETQ. Trimming left V 0 bases short and J 0 bases short, with 8 bases between. The CDR3 has 15 residues. PCR used 60 Vbeta primers and 13 Jbeta primers. Sequencing was performed with immunoSEQ multiplex PCR; in TCRdb, only in-frame clones are kept and a portion is missing. The table has 160,000 or so clones, roughly 81% seen once. Sequenced sample: PBMCs. The TCR sequence derives from a woman between 18 and 29 years old in good health and CMV-seronegative. This chain connects TRBV5-1 to TRBJ2-3; D call uncertain. The CDR3 coding sequence is TGCGCCAGCAGCTTGGTCCAGGCTAGCACAGATACGCAGTATTTT. It yields the protein CASSLVQASTDTQYF.